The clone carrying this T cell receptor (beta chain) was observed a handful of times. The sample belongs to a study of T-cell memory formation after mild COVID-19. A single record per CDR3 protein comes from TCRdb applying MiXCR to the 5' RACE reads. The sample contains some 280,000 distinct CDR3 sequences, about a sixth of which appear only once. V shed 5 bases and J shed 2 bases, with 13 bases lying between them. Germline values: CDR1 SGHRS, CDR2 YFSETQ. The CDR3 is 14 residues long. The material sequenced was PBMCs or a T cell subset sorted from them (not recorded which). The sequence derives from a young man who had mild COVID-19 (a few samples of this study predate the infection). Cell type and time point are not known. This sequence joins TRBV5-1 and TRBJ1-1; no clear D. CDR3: CASRRRVANTEAFF. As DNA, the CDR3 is TGCGCCAGCAGACGTCGCGTGGCTAACACTGAAGCTTTCTTT.